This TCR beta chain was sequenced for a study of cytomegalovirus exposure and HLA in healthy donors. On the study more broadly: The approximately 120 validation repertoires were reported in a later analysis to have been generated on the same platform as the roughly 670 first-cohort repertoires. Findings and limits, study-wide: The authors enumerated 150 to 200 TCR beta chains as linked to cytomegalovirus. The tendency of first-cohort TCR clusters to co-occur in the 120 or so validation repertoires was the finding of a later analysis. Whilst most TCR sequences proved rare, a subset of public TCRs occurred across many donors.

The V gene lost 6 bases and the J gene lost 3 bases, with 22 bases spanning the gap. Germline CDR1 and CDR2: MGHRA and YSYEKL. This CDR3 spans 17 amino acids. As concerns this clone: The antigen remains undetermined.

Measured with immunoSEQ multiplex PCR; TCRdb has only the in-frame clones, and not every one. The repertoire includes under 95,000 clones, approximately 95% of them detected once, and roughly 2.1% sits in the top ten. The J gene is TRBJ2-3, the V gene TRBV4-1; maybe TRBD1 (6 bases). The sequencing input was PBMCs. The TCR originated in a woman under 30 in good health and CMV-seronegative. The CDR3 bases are TGCGCCAGCAGTGGATATGGCACAGGGAGAGAGACAGATACGCAGTATTTT. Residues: CASSGYGTGRETDTQYF.